Listed here are 18 T cell receptor beta chains from one sample, sequenced in a study of shared T cell receptors in the human thymus. Repertoires were generated with immunoSEQ multiplex PCR, while TCRdb's copy carries only in-frame clones and drops some. The sample records about 730,000 clones, approximately 83% being singletons. The same sample was also used in a study of human thymus T cells.

Sample: thymocytes. The receptors derive from a girl less than two years old with a congenital heart defect.

The chain employs TRBV4-1 and TRBJ1-5, with a weak D call TRBD1 (5 bases). Between the trimmed V and J ends, which lost 1 base and 2 bases, there was a span of 12 bases. CDR1 is MGHRA, CDR2 YSYEKL, per germline. The CDR3 has 16 amino acids. The CDR3 loop reads CASSQAGGFGNQPQHF. CDR3 DNA sequence: TGCGCCAGCAGCCAAGCGGGGGGGTTTGGCAATCAGCCCCAGCATTTT.

The chain links TRBV25-1 to TRBJ1-1, with 7 bases identical to TRBD1. Germline CDR1 is MGHDK and CDR2 is SYGVNS. After removal of 4 bases from V and 6 bases from J, the junction contained 5 bases not matched to a gene. The CDR3 consists of 13 residues. The CDR3 DNA reads as TGTGCCAGCAGTGCCGACAGGGCCCCTGAAGCTTTCTTT. This codes for CASSADRAPEAFF.

The rearrangement joins TRBV25-1 to TRBJ1-1; possibly TRBD1 for D (6 bases). Trimming took 6 bases from V and 4 from J, leaving 18 bases between them. Germline loops: CDR1 MGHDK, CDR2 SYGVNS. The CDR3 sequence is 15 residues long. The DNA of the CDR3 is TGTGCCAGCAGAGGGGGTCGGTGGTCCGGCACTGAAGCTTTCTTT. Encoded protein: CASRGGRWSGTEAFF.

The genes are TRBV6-1 and TRBJ1-2; a weak D match, TRBD1 (6 bases). V was trimmed by 6 bases and J by 9 bases, leaving 23 bases between them. Germline loops: CDR1 MNHNS, CDR2 SASEGT. This CDR3 has 15 amino acids. The CDR3 coding sequence is TGTGCCAGCAGGAGTGACCCCTACAGGGAGAGGAGCTACACCTTC. Translated: CASRSDPYRERSYTF.

V and J are TRBV18 and TRBJ2-3, with D possibly matching TRBD2 (6 bases). CDR1 is KGHSH, CDR2 LQKENI, per germline. Trimming pared 3 bases from V and 2 bases from J, leaving 30 bases between. The CDR3 consists of 21 residues. In DNA form, the CDR3 reads TGTGCCAGCTCACCCTTGAAAGGGAGGAAGGTGGAGGGAGAAGTCACAGATACGCAGTATTTT. Translating gives CASSPLKGRKVEGEVTDTQYF.

The rearrangement joins TRBV5-4 to TRBJ1-1; D unresolved. This CDR3 contains 16 residues. CDR1 is SGHNT, CDR2 YYREEE, per germline (reference sequence). Between the trimmed V and J ends, which lost 2 bases and 3 bases, there was a span of 17 bases. The CDR3 loop is CASSFRKAAGHTEAFF. In DNA, the CDR3 is TGTGCCAGCAGCTTTCGCAAGGCGGCGGGCCACACTGAAGCTTTCTTT.

This CDR3 reads CASPGTGRAFF. The CDR3 coding sequence is TGTGCCAGTCCCGGGACAGGACGAGCTTTCTTT. The chain carries TRBV19 and TRBJ1-1; 8 bases are shared with TRBD1. J was trimmed by 10 bases and V by 8 bases; bases with no gene match: 6. Germline CDR1 LNHDA, CDR2 SQIVND (reference sequence). CDR3 length equals 11 residues.

The chain employs TRBV4-3 and TRBJ1-1; 7 nucleotides agree with TRBD1. Per the germline V gene, CDR1 is LGHNA and CDR2 is YSLEER. The CDR3 is 16 amino acids. V lost 2 bases and J lost 1; bases outside the gene matches: 7. DNA for the CDR3: TGCGCCAGCAGCCAAACTCTTGGGACAGAGAACACTGAAGCTTTCTTT. Translated, it gives CASSQTLGTENTEAFF.

The rearrangement joins TRBV7-8 to TRBJ1-1, with D tentatively TRBD1 (5 bases). This CDR3 comprises 15 residues. The germline V gene has CDR1 SGHVS and CDR2 FQNEAQ. Deletions cut 4 bases from V and 0 bases from J, with 12 bases between. The CDR3 region has the DNA TGTGCCAGCAGCTACCCGACAGTTATGAACACTGAAGCTTTCTTT. Translated, it gives CASSYPTVMNTEAFF.

The chain is built from TRBV28 and TRBJ1-2; possible D gene TRBD1, 6 bases. Germline values: CDR1 MDHEN, CDR2 SYDVKM. CDR3 size: 20 residues. The V gene lost 2 bases and the J gene lost 8 bases, with 33 bases spanning the gap. This CDR3 is CASSLGSHGHRVYSLEGYTF. CDR3 bases: TGTGCCAGCAGTTTAGGATCCCATGGCCACAGGGTGTATTCCTTGGAGGGCTACACCTTC.

CDR3 in DNA: TGTGCCAGTAGTAGATGGGACAGTCTGAACACTGAAGCTTTCTTT. This translates into CASSRWDSLNTEAFF. The rearrangement joins TRBV19 to TRBJ1-1, with 7 positions matching TRBD1. Germline V lookup: CDR1 LNHDA, CDR2 SQIVND (reference sequence). V was pared by 4 bases and J by 0 bases, with 5 bases of the junction left unmatched. The CDR3 length is 15 residues.

This chain uses TRBV5-5 with TRBJ1-1, with D unclear. Germline CDR1 is SGHKS and CDR2 is YYEKEE (reference sequence). The CDR3 covers 15 residues. Trimming shortened V by 0 bases and J by 0 bases, and 9 bases separated the two germline ends. The CDR3 region is CASSLVGELNTEAFF. The CDR3 DNA is TGTGCCAGCAGCTTGGTGGGCGAATTGAACACTGAAGCTTTCTTT.

The V call is TRBV7-6, the J call TRBJ2-3, with TRBD2 matching over 7 bases. With 1 base clipped from V and 7 bases from J, the junction kept 11 bases outside the gene matches. The CDR3 loop spans 16 amino acids. Germline loops: CDR1 SGHVS, CDR2 FNYEAQ. CDR3 sequence (DNA): TGTGCCAGCAGCTTAGTGCCTAGCGGAGAACTCAATACGCAGTATTTT. Its protein product is CASSLVPSGELNTQYF.

This clone was observed a single time. The CDR3 nucleotides read TGTGCCAGCAGCTTAGAGAGGGACCAAGAGACCCAGTACTTC. It encodes CASSLERDQETQYF. The chain employs TRBV7-2 and TRBJ2-5, with D perhaps matching TRBD2 (5 bases). Trimming removed 1 base at V and 0 bases at J, with 6 bases between. CDR1 and CDR2 from the germline V gene are SGHTA and FQGNSA. The CDR3 covers 14 residues.

The chain is built from TRBV27 and TRBJ2-3; weak D call: TRBD2 (6 bases). The CDR3 has 19 residues. V gave up 7 bases and J gave up 1 base, with 27 bases separating them. CDR1 and CDR2 from the germline V gene are MNHEY and SMNVEV (reference sequence). CDR3 in amino acids: CASTPGGLSPRLGTDTQYF. DNA for the CDR3: TGTGCCAGCACCCCCGGGGGATTGAGCCCCCGGTTGGGCACAGATACGCAGTATTTT.

The rearrangement links TRBV28 to TRBJ1-2, with D uncertain. Trimming cost V 3 bases and J 2 bases, with 13 bases left between them. This CDR3 region has 15 residues. Germline CDR1 and CDR2: MDHEN and SYDVKM. The CDR3 sequence is CASSLAPRLNYGYTF. CDR3 nucleotides: TGTGCCAGCAGTTTGGCCCCCCGACTGAACTATGGCTACACCTTC.

This clone was counted between two and nine times. The V call is TRBV27, the J call TRBJ2-2; D is uncertain. CDR3 size: 18 residues. The germline V and J ends were trimmed by 6 bases and 0 bases, with 20 bases remaining between them. CDR1 is MNHEY and CDR2 is SMNVEV in the germline V gene (reference sequence). CDR3 nucleotides: TGTGCCAGCAGCCGCGAAAAGAAATGGGCAACGAACACCGGGGAGCTGTTTTTT. As protein: CASSREKKWATNTGELFF.

The chain uses TRBV6-1 and TRBJ2-7, with a possible D match to TRBD1 (6 bases). The CDR3 sequence is 14 residues long. CDR1 MNHNS and CDR2 SASEGT come from the germline V gene. The V gene lost 3 bases and the J gene lost 4 bases, with 13 bases spanning the gap. In nucleotides, the CDR3 is TGTGCCAGCAGTGATTCCGGACAGCTATACGAGCAGTACTTC. Protein sequence: CASSDSGQLYEQYF.